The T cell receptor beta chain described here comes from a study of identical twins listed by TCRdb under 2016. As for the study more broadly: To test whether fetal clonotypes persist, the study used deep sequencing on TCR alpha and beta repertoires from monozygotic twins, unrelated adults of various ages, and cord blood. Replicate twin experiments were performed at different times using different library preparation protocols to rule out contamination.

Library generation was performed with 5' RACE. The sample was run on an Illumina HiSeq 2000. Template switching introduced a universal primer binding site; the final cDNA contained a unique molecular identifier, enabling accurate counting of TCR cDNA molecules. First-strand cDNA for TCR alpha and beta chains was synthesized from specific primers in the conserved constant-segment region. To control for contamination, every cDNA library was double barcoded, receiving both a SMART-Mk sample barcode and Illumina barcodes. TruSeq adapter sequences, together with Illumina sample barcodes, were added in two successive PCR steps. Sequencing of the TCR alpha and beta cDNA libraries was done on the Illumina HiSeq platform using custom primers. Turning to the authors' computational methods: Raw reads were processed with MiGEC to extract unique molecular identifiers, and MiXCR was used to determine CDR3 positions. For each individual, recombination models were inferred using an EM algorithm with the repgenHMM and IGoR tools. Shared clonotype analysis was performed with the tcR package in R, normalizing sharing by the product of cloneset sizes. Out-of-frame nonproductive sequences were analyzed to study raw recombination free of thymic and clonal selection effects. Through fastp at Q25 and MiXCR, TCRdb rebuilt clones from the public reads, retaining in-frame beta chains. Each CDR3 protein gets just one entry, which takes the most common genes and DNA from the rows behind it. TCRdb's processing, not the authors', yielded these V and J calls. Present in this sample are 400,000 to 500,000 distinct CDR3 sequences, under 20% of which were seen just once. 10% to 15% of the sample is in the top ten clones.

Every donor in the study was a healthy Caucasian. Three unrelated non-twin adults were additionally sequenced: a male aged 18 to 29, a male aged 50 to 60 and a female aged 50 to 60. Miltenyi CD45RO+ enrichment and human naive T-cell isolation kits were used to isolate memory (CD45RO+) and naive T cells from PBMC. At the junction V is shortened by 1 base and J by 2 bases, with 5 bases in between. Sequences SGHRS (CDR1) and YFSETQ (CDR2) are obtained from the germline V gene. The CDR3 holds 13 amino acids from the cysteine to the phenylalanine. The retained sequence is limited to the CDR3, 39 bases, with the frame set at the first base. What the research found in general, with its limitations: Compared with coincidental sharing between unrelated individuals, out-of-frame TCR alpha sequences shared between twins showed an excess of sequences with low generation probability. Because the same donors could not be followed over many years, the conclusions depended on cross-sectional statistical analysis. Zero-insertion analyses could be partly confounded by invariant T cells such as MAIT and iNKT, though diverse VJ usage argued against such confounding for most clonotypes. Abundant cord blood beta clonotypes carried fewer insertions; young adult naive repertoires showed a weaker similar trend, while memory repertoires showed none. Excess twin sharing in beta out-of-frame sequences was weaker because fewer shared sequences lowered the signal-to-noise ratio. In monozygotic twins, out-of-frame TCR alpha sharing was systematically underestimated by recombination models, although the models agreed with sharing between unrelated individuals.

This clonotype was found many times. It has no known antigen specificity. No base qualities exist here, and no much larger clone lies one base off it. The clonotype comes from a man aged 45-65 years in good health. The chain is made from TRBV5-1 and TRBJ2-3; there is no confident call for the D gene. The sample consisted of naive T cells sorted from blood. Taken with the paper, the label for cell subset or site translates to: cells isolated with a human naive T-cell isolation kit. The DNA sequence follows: TGCGCCAGCAGCTTGCAGAACACAGATACGCAGTATTTT. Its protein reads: CASSLQNTDTQYF.